This TCR beta chain was captured in a study of T cell responses to AZD1222 COVID-19 vaccine. Broader study findings: Among AZD1222 vaccinees, only 5 to 7 were seropositive at baseline. Females outnumbered males among donors, who were mostly white British; clonal diversity was possibly underestimated.

This table comes from immunoSEQ multiplex PCR, and its TCRdb copy is limited to in-frame clones, with some not included. Among over 100,000 clones listed, around 94% were seen once. This CDR3 has 10 residues. Germline V CDR1 and CDR2: SQVTM, ANQGSEA. V lost 3 bases, J lost 8 bases, and 5 bases lay in between. This clone was counted a single time. Its antigen is unidentified. The TCR originated in an adult in good health. This sequence joins TRBV29-1 and TRBJ2-1, with D perhaps given as TRBD1 or TRBD2 (5 bases each). Material: peripheral blood, obtained on day 0 of AZD1222 vaccination. CDR3: CSVEGDEQFF. The CDR3 nucleotides are TGCAGCGTTGAGGGGGATGAGCAGTTCTTC.